This T cell receptor beta chain was captured in a study of T cells in Graves' hyperthyroidism and ophthalmopathy. Study-wide background: At the time of initial diagnosis and before any treatment, peripheral blood was collected. Study-level points and caveats: Ophthalmopathy prediction by the model preceded onset by a median approximately 6.9 months.

RNA transcripts yielded amplified TCR beta CDR3 regions. Researchers ran a first-round RT-PCR on the TCR CDR3 using the HTBI primer set. TCRdb fed the multiplex PCR reads into MiXCR, producing one record per CDR3 protein. The table shows about 340,000 distinct CDR3 sequences, with around 23% occurring only once. This clonotype was picked up a small number of times. Its antigen is unidentified. For Graves' hyperthyroidism to be stable, ophthalmopathy could not progress within 18 months. It was 8 to 10 ml of fresh peripheral blood that supplied the PBMCs. The sequence derives from a woman aged 45 to 65 with Graves' hyperthyroidism. The source material was blood.

The CDR3, as DNA: TGTGCCAGTAGTATATTAAAGAACACTGAAGCTTTCTTT. It codes for CASSILKNTEAFF. The chain recombines TRBV19 with TRBJ1-1; D gene ambiguous. V was shortened by 2 bases and J by 1 base, with 5 bases between the two germline ends. Looked up from germline, CDR1 is LNHDA and CDR2 is SQIVND (reference sequence). CDR3 length: 13 residues.